The entry below gives a single T cell receptor (beta chain) sequence along with its context. The antigen is undetermined. V was shortened by 3 bases and J by 6 bases, with 11 bases between the two germline ends. Germline assignment: CDR1 MNHEY and CDR2 SMNVEV (reference sequence). The CDR3 totals 13 residues. The data were taken from a study of early stage breast cancer tumors. Study-level points and caveats: Tumors had around 2.5-fold higher T cell density than normal breast. Tumor and normal breast were distinguished via blood comparison in 14 of 16 patients.

Clones were sequenced by immunoSEQ multiplex PCR, and TCRdb holds only the in-frame ones, with some missing. The profile shows over 8,500 clones, 71% of them singletons. This receptor was identified in a person aged 55 to 75 with breast cancer. Material: normal breast tissue next to the tumor. The chain has TRBV27 and TRBJ1-1; TRBD1 is a possible D gene (6 bases). Here the CDR3 DNA reads TGTGCCAGCAGTTTTTCGGCAGGGGCTGAAGCTTTCTTT. Its protein is CASSFSAGAEAFF.